This section outlines one T cell receptor (beta chain) sequence together with its context. Its antigen is undetermined. An amount of RNA that ranged from roughly 0.45 to 1 ug was reverse transcribed with random hexamers. TCRdb independently ran MiXCR on the immunoSEQ multiplex PCR reads; one entry per CDR3 protein. The data show 95,000 to 150,000 distinct CDR3 sequences, with around 94% seen just once and 0.25% to 0.3% held by the top ten. The sample belongs to a study of CD8 T cells in Susac syndrome. Study-wide context: At the time their blood was drawn, patients with Susac syndrome were either therapy-naive, on corticosteroids (with some of them also receiving intravenous immunoglobulin), or on intravenous immunoglobulin alone.

General study points: Susac-specific public clones numbered around 15 in total CD8+ repertoires (and five in CD8+ TEMRA repertoires).

CDR3 length: 15 amino acids. Trimming removed 3 bases from V and 4 bases from J; junction bases left unmatched: 8. Germline CDR1 SGHDT, CDR2 YYEEEE. J is TRBJ2-5 and V is TRBV5-6, with 8 bases lining up with TRBD2. The sequenced sample was CD8+ T cells from PBMCs. The source of this sequence is a human donor with Susac syndrome. CDR3 loop: CASSSSSGPPETQYF. CDR3 nucleotides: TGTGCCAGCAGCTCATCTAGCGGGCCTCCAGAGACCCAGTACTTC.